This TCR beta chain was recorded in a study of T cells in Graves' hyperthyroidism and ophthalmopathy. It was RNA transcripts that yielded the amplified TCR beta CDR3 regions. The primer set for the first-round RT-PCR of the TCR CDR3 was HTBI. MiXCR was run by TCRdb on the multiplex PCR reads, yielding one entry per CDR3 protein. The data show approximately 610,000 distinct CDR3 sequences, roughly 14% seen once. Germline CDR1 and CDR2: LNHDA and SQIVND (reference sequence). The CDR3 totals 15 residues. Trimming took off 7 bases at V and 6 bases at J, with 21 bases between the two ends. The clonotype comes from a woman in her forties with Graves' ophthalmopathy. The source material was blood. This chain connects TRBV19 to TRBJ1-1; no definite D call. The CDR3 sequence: CASTPSKGEMPEAFF. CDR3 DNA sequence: TGTGCCAGTACCCCGAGTAAGGGTGAAATGCCTGAAGCTTTCTTT.